These 28 T cell receptor beta chains were sequenced from one sample in a study of shared clonotypes between healthy human individuals. Data came from immunoSEQ multiplex PCR; TCRdb stores just in-frame clones and leaves some out. The repertoire includes roughly 1,100,000 clones, around 76% of them detected once, and approximately 1.5% sits in the top ten. Sequenced input: memory CD4+ T cells sorted from blood. The subset here: CD45RA-negative fraction. These receptors were taken from a man younger than 35 in good health.

This clone was counted a few times. The chain has TRBV7-9 and TRBJ2-5, with 14 bases lining up with TRBD2. Unmatched junction bases numbered 16, after V lost 5 bases and J lost 5 bases. Germline CDR1 SEHNR, CDR2 FQNEAQ (reference sequence). The CDR3 sequence is 19 residues long. CDR3: CASSPHRGLAGGRRETQYF. CDR3 DNA: TGTGCCAGCAGCCCGCATCGAGGACTAGCGGGGGGCCGGCGGGAGACCCAGTACTTC. The entire variable domain, with the rest obtained from reference TRBV7-9 and TRBJ2-5, is as follows: DTGVSQNPRHKITKRGQNVTFRCDPISEHNRLYWYRQTLGQGPEFLTYFQNEAQLEKSRLLSDRFSAERPKGSFSTLEIQRTEQGDSAMYLCASSPHRGLAGGRRETQYFGPGTRLLVL.

This clone came up a few times. The rearrangement joins TRBV5-1 to TRBJ2-6; perhaps TRBD2 as D (6 bases). The CDR3 loop spans 17 amino acids. V lost 5 bases and J lost 3, with 18 bases in between. Germline lookup yields CDR1 SGHRS and CDR2 YFSETQ. The CDR3 protein is CASRSQPQGGGANVLTF. The CDR3 nucleotides are TGCGCCAGCAGATCCCAACCCCAGGGAGGTGGGGCCAACGTCCTGACTTTC. Full variable domain (missing parts from reference TRBV5-1 and TRBJ2-6): KAGVTQTPRYLIKTRGQQVTLSCSPISGHRSVSWYQQTPGQGLQFLFEYFSETQRNKGNFPGRFSGRQFSNSRSEMNVSTLELGDSALYLCASRSQPQGGGANVLTFGAGSRLTVL.

This rearrangement joins TRBV4-2 to TRBJ1-5; D uncertain. Trimming took off 4 bases at V and 5 bases at J, with 18 bases between the two ends. The CDR3 totals 16 residues. The germline V gene has CDR1 LGHNA and CDR2 YNFKEQ. The CDR3 loop reads CASSPFHGIPYQPQHF. The CDR3 bases are TGTGCCAGCAGCCCATTCCATGGGATCCCTTATCAGCCCCAGCATTTT.

V is TRBV7-2 and J is TRBJ1-2, with 7 bases identical to TRBD1. Germline lookup yields CDR1 SGHTA and CDR2 FQGNSA. V gave up 1 base and J gave up 2 bases; unmatched junction bases: 4. This CDR3 has 15 amino acids. In DNA form, the CDR3 reads TGTGCCAGCAGCTTAGATGCAGGGGGAAACTATGGCTACACCTTC. It yields the protein CASSLDAGGNYGYTF. The complete variable domain, with remaining parts taken from reference TRBV7-2 and TRBJ1-2, reads GAGVSQSPSNKVTEKGKDVELRCDPISGHTALYWYRQSLGQGLEFLIYFQGNSAPDKSGLPSDRFSAERTGGSVSTLTIQRTQQEDSAVYLCASSLDAGGNYGYTFGSGTRLTVV.

This clone was counted between two and nine times. In this CDR3 the conserved last residue, phenylalanine or tryptophan, is missing, so a read error is likely. The limits of the CDR3 on the DNA are not certain, so only TCRdb's listed CDR3 is given. The chain combines TRBV7-2 with TRBJ2-7; TRBD1, the table's D call, lacks a check against the DNA. A total of 10 residues make up the CDR3, ends included. Germline values: CDR1 SGHTA, CDR2 FQGNSA. The CDR3: CASSSGAGGL.

The chain employs TRBV7-9 and TRBJ2-5; 9 nucleotides align to TRBD1. The J call may not be correct, given that the DNA end is closer to TRBJ2-7. Germline assignment: CDR1 SEHNR and CDR2 FQNEAQ (reference sequence). The CDR3 consists of 15 residues. Here the CDR3 reads CASSPGTGWSYEQYF. The DNA of the CDR3 is TGTGCCAGCAGCCCAGGGACAGGGTGGTCCTACGAGCAGTACTTC.

J is TRBJ2-1 and V is TRBV9, with D tentatively TRBD2 (6 bases). CDR3 length: 14 amino acids. CDR1 is SGDLS, CDR2 YYNGEE, per germline. Trimming stripped 6 bases from V and 7 bases from J, with 17 bases between. Here the CDR3 DNA reads TGTGCCAGCACAACAGGAGCGGGTGGTAATGAGCAGTTCTTC. Protein sequence: CASTTGAGGNEQFF.

V usage is TRBV27 and J usage is TRBJ2-7; 13 bases agree with TRBD2. Trimming cost V 6 bases and J 3 bases; bases outside gene matches: 5. Germline assignment: CDR1 MNHEY and CDR2 SMNVEV (reference sequence). CDR3 size: 15 residues. The CDR3 DNA follows: TGTGCCAGCAGGTACGGGACTAGCGGGGTCTACGAGCAGTACTTC. This translates into CASRYGTSGVYEQYF.

This clone was observed a handful of times. The chain links TRBV30 to TRBJ2-4; 8 positions agree with TRBD2. Germline V gives CDR1 GTSNPN, CDR2 SVGIG (reference sequence). This CDR3 has 14 amino acids. Trimming removed 3 bases from V and 8 bases from J; junction bases left unmatched: 9. The CDR3 loop is CAWRSGGRQDIQYF. The CDR3 DNA follows: TGTGCCTGGAGGTCGGGGGGGCGTCAAGACATTCAGTACTTC.

The J gene is TRBJ1-3, the V gene TRBV29-1, with D perhaps matching TRBD1 (5 bases). V lost 5 bases to trimming and J lost 4 bases, with 15 bases between them. CDR3 size: 14 residues. Germline V CDR1 and CDR2: SQVTM, ANQGSEA. CDR3 nucleotide sequence: TGCAGCGTTAAAGGGGACCTCCCGGGAAACACCATATATTTT. It encodes CSVKGDLPGNTIYF.

The chain combines TRBV7-2 with TRBJ2-7; tentative D call: TRBD1 (5 bases). From germline, CDR1 is SGHTA and CDR2 FQGNSA. Trimming removed 1 base from V and 13 bases from J, with 17 bases in between. The CDR3 is made up of 13 amino acids. The CDR3 sequence is CASSLGLGDSAYF. For the CDR3, the DNA is TGTGCCAGCAGCTTAGGGTTAGGTGACAGCGCTTACTTC.

The J gene is TRBJ1-2, the V gene TRBV27; D is ambiguous. The ends were cut back, 6 bases at V and 6 bases at J, with 20 bases in the middle. Germline V lookup: CDR1 MNHEY, CDR2 SMNVEV (reference sequence). The CDR3 runs to 15 residues. CDR3 coding DNA: TGTGCCAGCAGCCACCTGGACGGAATCCCACATGGCTACACCTTC. Protein product: CASSHLDGIPHGYTF.

The chain employs TRBV7-9 and TRBJ1-2, with 7 bases aligning to TRBD1. V lost 6 bases to trimming and J lost 1 base; unmatched junction nucleotides: 8. Germline V gene data show CDR1 as SEHNR and CDR2 as FQNEAQ (reference sequence). The CDR3 is 15 amino acids. In nucleotides, the CDR3 is TGTGCCAGCAGTAGGGGGCAGGGAGGTAACTATGGCTACACCTTC. This gives the protein CASSRGQGGNYGYTF.

This chain uses TRBV9 with TRBJ2-3; D is uncertain. V was trimmed by 1 base and J by 6 bases, leaving 9 bases between them. The CDR3 length is 13 residues. CDR1 and CDR2 from the germline V gene are SGDLS and YYNGEE. The CDR3 DNA is TGTGCCAGCAGCGTAAAGGTTATGGATACGCAGTATTTT. Residues: CASSVKVMDTQYF. The complete variable domain, with remaining parts taken from reference TRBV9 and TRBJ2-3, reads DSGVTQTPKHLITATGQRVTLRCSPRSGDLSVYWYQQSLDQGLQFLIQYYNGEERAKGNILERFSAQQFPDLHSELNLSSLELGDSALYFCASSVKVMDTQYFGPGTRLTVL.

V and J are TRBV6-1 and TRBJ1-5, with no clear D. Germline V gene sequence: CDR1 MNHNS, CDR2 SASEGT. Trimming took off 6 bases at V and 3 bases at J, with 15 bases between the two ends. The CDR3 consists of 15 residues. The CDR3 region is CASRQTGGFNQPQHF. CDR3 nucleotides: TGTGCCAGCAGGCAAACGGGCGGTTTCAATCAGCCCCAGCATTTT.

There are many counts of this clone. The chain carries TRBV20-1 and TRBJ1-2; D is uncertain. The CDR3 spans 11 residues. In germline, CDR1 is DFQATT, CDR2 SNEGSKA (reference sequence). Deletions cut 0 bases from V and 8 bases from J, with 7 bases between. The CDR3 spells CSARERVGYTF. The CDR3 DNA follows: TGCAGTGCTAGAGAAAGGGTCGGCTACACCTTC.

The chain links TRBV7-8 to TRBJ2-2, with D uncertain. The germline CDR1 and CDR2 sequences are SGHVS and FQNEAQ. V lost 5 bases and J 0 bases, leaving 7 bases between the germline ends. There are 14 residues in the CDR3. The CDR3, as DNA: TGTGCCAGCAGCGCCAACGCGAACACCGGGGAGCTGTTTTTT. Protein product: CASSANANTGELFF. Drawing the rest from reference TRBV7-8 and TRBJ2-2, the complete variable domain is GAGVSQSPRYKVAKRGQDVALRCDPISGHVSLFWYQQALGQGPEFLTYFQNEAQLDKSGLPSDRFFAERPEGSVSTLKIQRTQQEDSAVYLCASSANANTGELFFGEGSRLTVL.

V and J are TRBV30 and TRBJ2-1; 11 bases agree with TRBD2. With 2 bases clipped from V and 6 bases from J, the junction kept 6 bases outside the gene matches. CDR1 is GTSNPN and CDR2 is SVGIG in the germline V gene (reference sequence). CDR3 size: 15 residues. As DNA, the CDR3 is TGTGCCTGGAGTAACGGGGGACTAGCGGTCAATGAGCAGTTCTTC. It codes for CAWSNGGLAVNEQFF.

This clone has just a few counts. V is TRBV30 and J is TRBJ1-6, with unresolved D. The germline V gene has CDR1 GTSNPN and CDR2 SVGIG (reference sequence). Deletions cut 4 bases from V and 6 bases from J, with 10 bases between. The CDR3 consists of 13 residues. The CDR3 is CAWTSGRNSPLHF. In DNA form, the CDR3 reads TGTGCCTGGACCTCTGGTCGTAATTCACCCCTCCACTTT. Using reference TRBV30 and TRBJ1-6 for the parts outside the CDR3, the full variable domain is SQTIHQWPATLVQPVGSPLSLECTVEGTSNPNLYWYRQAAGRGLQLLFYSVGIGQISSEVPQNLSASRPQDRQFILSSKKLLLSDSGFYLCAWTSGRNSPLHFGNGTRLTVT.

The chain recombines TRBV21-1 with TRBJ1-1; the table gives TRBD1 as D, unverified against the DNA. TRBV21-1 is shown as a pseudogene. The CDR3 extends over 16 amino acids. CDR3 sequence (DNA): TGTGCCAGCAGCAACCGACAGGACAACATGAACACTGAAGCTTTCTTT. Translating gives CASSNRQDNMNTEAFF.

The sample holds a few counts of this clone. The sample has other DNA sequences that encode this CDR3 too. The rearrangement uses TRBV5-4 and TRBJ1-2; no clear D. The CDR3 covers 12 residues. V shed 0 bases and J shed 5 bases, with 5 bases lying between them. CDR1 and CDR2 (germline): SGHNT, YYREEE (reference sequence). The CDR3 sequence: CASSLEWYGYTF. CDR3 in DNA: TGTGCCAGCAGCTTGGAATGGTATGGCTACACCTTC. Supplemented by reference TRBV5-4 and TRBJ1-2, the full variable domain reads ETGVTQSPTHLIKTRGQQVTLRCSSQSGHNTVSWYQQALGQGPQFIFQYYREEENGRGNFPPRFSGLQFPNYSSELNVNALELDDSALYLCASSLEWYGYTFGSGTRLTVV.

The chain combines TRBV19 with TRBJ1-4; D is unclear. The CDR3 extends over 14 amino acids. V lost 6 bases, J lost 2 bases, and 10 bases lay in between. From germline, CDR1 is LNHDA and CDR2 SQIVND (reference sequence). CDR3 nucleotide sequence: TGTGCCAGTAGACTAGGTTCGACTAATGAAAAACTGTTTTTT. Protein sequence: CASRLGSTNEKLFF.

The rearrangement joins TRBV5-4 to TRBJ2-5; unclear D gene. The CDR3 contains 13 residues. Trimming cost V 1 base and J 3 bases, with 7 bases left between them. Per the germline V gene, CDR1 is SGHNT and CDR2 is YYREEE (reference sequence). In nucleotides, the CDR3 is TGTGCCAGCAGCTTGACAGACAAAGAGACCCAGTACTTC. This encodes CASSLTDKETQYF.

This clone was found a few times. The chain is built from TRBV7-9 and TRBJ2-2; possible D gene TRBD2, 5 bases. Germline assignment: CDR1 SEHNR and CDR2 FQNEAQ (reference sequence). CDR3 length: 15 residues. V lost 5 bases and J 2 bases, leaving 12 bases between the germline ends. The CDR3, as DNA: TGTGCCAGCAGCCCCCGGACGGGAAACACCGGGGAGCTGTTTTTT. The encoded protein is CASSPRTGNTGELFF.

This clone was detected a few times. Other DNA sequences from this sample encode an identical CDR3 as well. The chain couples TRBV7-2 to TRBJ2-1; 9 bases line up with TRBD2. This CDR3 comprises 16 residues. The germline CDR1 and CDR2 sequences are SGHTA and FQGNSA. The junction had 5 bases not matched to a gene; V was cut back by 0 bases and J by 5 bases. CDR3 in amino acids: CASSLAYAGGNNEQFF. CDR3 nucleotide sequence: TGTGCCAGCAGCTTAGCATATGCGGGAGGGAACAATGAGCAGTTCTTC.

This clone was seen only a few times. The chain combines TRBV27 with TRBJ2-3; 7 bases agree with TRBD1. V dropped 5 bases and J dropped 1; count of bases not matched to a gene: 3. The CDR3 has 14 residues. The germline CDR1 and CDR2 sequences are MNHEY and SMNVEV (reference sequence). The CDR3 spells CASSLDRGTDTQYF. CDR3 in DNA: TGTGCCAGCAGTCTTGACAGGGGCACAGATACGCAGTATTTT.

Only one count was recorded for this clone. The chain links TRBV6-6 to TRBJ2-1; no clear D gene. Trimming cost V 5 bases and J 13 bases, with 12 bases left between them. CDR3 size: 11 residues. Per germline, CDR1 MNHNY and CDR2 SVGAGI (reference sequence). The CDR3 loop reads CASSESQDQFF. CDR3 DNA sequence: TGTGCCAGCAGTGAGTCTCAAGATCAGTTCTTC.

This chain connects TRBV7-2 to TRBJ2-7; 11 bases fit TRBD2. The ends lost 5 bases at V and 0 bases at J; junction bases unmatched: 6. This CDR3 is 16 amino acids long. Germline V gene lookup returns CDR1 SGHTA and CDR2 FQGNSA. CDR3 region: CASSETGTSGSYEQYF. DNA for the CDR3: TGTGCCAGCAGCGAGACTGGGACTAGCGGCTCCTACGAGCAGTACTTC. The full variable domain, rest sourced from reference TRBV7-2 and TRBJ2-7, is GAGVSQSPSNKVTEKGKDVELRCDPISGHTALYWYRQSLGQGLEFLIYFQGNSAPDKSGLPSDRFSAERTGGSVSTLTIQRTQQEDSAVYLCASSETGTSGSYEQYFGPGTRLTVT.